The 26 T cell receptor beta chains below all came from one sample that was sequenced in a study of control samples from healthy donors and cancer patients. Using immunoSEQ multiplex PCR, the repertoire was profiled, and TCRdb retains in-frame clones only, with some absent. This table has 190,000 or so clones, 90% to 95% appearing once. The source material was blood. The receptors shown here come from a man aged 18 to 29 in good health.

The chain has TRBV5-8 and TRBJ1-2; tentatively, D is TRBD1 (6 bases). CDR1 SGHTS and CDR2 YDEGEE come from the germline V gene. There are 13 residues in the CDR3. V dropped 7 bases and J dropped 2 bases, with 12 bases sitting between them. Here the CDR3 DNA reads TGTGCCAGCCTTATAAGGGGGAACTATGGCTACACCTTC. This translates into CASLIRGNYGYTF.

The rearrangement links TRBV10-3 to TRBJ2-1; D may match TRBD1 or TRBD2 (6 bases each). From germline, CDR1 is ENHRY and CDR2 SYGVKD. The CDR3 sequence is 16 residues long. V shed 3 bases and J shed 0 bases, with 12 bases lying between them. CDR3 DNA sequence: TGTGCCATCAGTGATACTACGGGGGCCTCCTACAATGAGCAGTTCTTC. This codes for CAISDTTGASYNEQFF.

This chain joins TRBV10-3 and TRBJ2-2; D might be TRBD1 (5 bases). CDR1 is ENHRY, CDR2 SYGVKD, per germline. This CDR3 is built from 15 residues. V lost 0 bases and J lost 1, with 6 bases in between. Written as DNA, the CDR3 is TGTGCCATCAGTGAGTCTACAGGGAACACCGGGGAGCTGTTTTTT. It translates to CAISESTGNTGELFF.

The gene calls are TRBV10-2 and TRBJ1-2; no reliable D call. This CDR3 is 15 amino acids long. Germline assignment: CDR1 WSHSY and CDR2 SAAADI. V lost 2 bases to trimming and J lost 0 bases, with 10 bases between them. The CDR3 sequence: CASSEIGSANYGYTF. CDR3 nucleotides: TGCGCCAGCAGTGAGATTGGATCCGCTAACTATGGCTACACCTTC.

A word on this clone: Additional DNA sequences in this sample encode the identical CDR3. The V and J genes are TRBV5-1 and TRBJ2-3; D unclear. The germline CDR1 and CDR2 sequences are SGHRS and YFSETQ. V was trimmed by 2 bases and J by 0 bases, leaving 10 bases between them. There are 15 residues in the CDR3. CDR3 sequence reads: CASSLGITSTDTQYF. The DNA of the CDR3 is TGCGCCAGCAGCTTAGGGATCACTAGCACAGATACGCAGTATTTT.

This CDR3 is CASSPNTRGEQFF. CDR3 sequence (DNA): TGTGCCAGCAGTCCGAATACCAGGGGTGAGCAGTTCTTC. This chain joins TRBV28 and TRBJ2-1, with a weak D call TRBD1 (6 bases). CDR1 and CDR2 (germline): MDHEN, SYDVKM. With 5 bases removed from V and 9 bases from J, the gap between germline ends came to 14 bases. CDR3 length: 13 residues.

The chain has TRBV4-1 and TRBJ2-6; TRBD2 aligns across 8 bases. V shed 4 bases, J shed 0 bases, and the junction held 14 bases outside the gene matches. The CDR3 is 20 residues long. Per the germline V gene, CDR1 is MGHRA and CDR2 is YSYEKL. The CDR3 region has the DNA TGCGCCAGCAGCCTCCGGGGTAGCGGGATTGGGGGCTCTGGGGCCAACGTCCTGACTTTC. Translating it yields CASSLRGSGIGGSGANVLTF.

The chain carries TRBV15 and TRBJ2-4, with 8 nucleotides matching TRBD2. The CDR3 length is 21 residues. V gave up 0 bases and J gave up 3 bases; unmatched junction bases: 19. Germline CDR1 is LNHNV and CDR2 is YYDKDF (reference sequence). The DNA of the CDR3 is TGTGCCACCAGCAGAGATCGGTCTAGATGGGCGGGGGGTATCGGCAAAAACATTCAGTACTTC. It translates to CATSRDRSRWAGGIGKNIQYF.

CDR3 in amino acids: CSVVQSSRTEAFF. CDR3 coding DNA: TGCAGCGTCGTACAGTCCTCACGGACTGAAGCTTTCTTT. The chain uses TRBV29-1 and TRBJ1-1; D not resolved. Germline CDR1 is SQVTM and CDR2 is ANQGSEA. This CDR3 has 13 amino acids. The V end was cut by 6 bases, the J end by 5 bases, with 16 bases between.

This clone has just one count. This chain connects TRBV30 to TRBJ2-1; D may be TRBD1 or TRBD2 (5 bases each). CDR1 and CDR2 from the germline V gene are GTSNPN and SVGIG (reference sequence). V was shortened by 3 bases and J by 4 bases, with 13 bases between the two germline ends. The CDR3 loop spans 14 amino acids. CDR3 loop: CAWSRGDLYNEQFF. CDR3 bases: TGTGCCTGGAGCCGAGGGGACCTTTACAATGAGCAGTTCTTC.

This chain uses TRBV29-1 with TRBJ1-2, with D perhaps matching TRBD1 (6 bases). The V end was cut by 5 bases, the J end by 2 bases, with 12 bases between. The germline V gene encodes CDR1 SQVTM and CDR2 ANQGSEA. CDR3 length equals 13 residues. The CDR3 DNA follows: TGCAGCGTTAAGCTTCAGGGGAACTATGGCTACACCTTC. It translates to CSVKLQGNYGYTF.

For the CDR3, the DNA is TGTGCCAGCAGACGGGACGCCGGGACTGAAGCTTTCTTT. Translation gives CASRRDAGTEAFF. The gene calls are TRBV2 and TRBJ1-1; D may be TRBD1 (5 bases). The CDR3 spans 13 residues. CDR1 is SNHLY and CDR2 is FYNNEI in the germline V gene. The germline V and J ends were trimmed by 6 bases and 5 bases, with 13 bases remaining between them.

The V call is TRBV6-5, the J call TRBJ2-5, with TRBD2 as a possible D gene (5 bases). The germline V gene has CDR1 MNHEY and CDR2 SVGAGI. The CDR3 covers 15 residues. V was pared by 6 bases and J by 1 base, with 15 bases between. The DNA of the CDR3 is TGTGCCAGCAGCCCGTTAGAGGACTTCCAAGAGACCCAGTACTTC. It is translated as CASSPLEDFQETQYF.

The V gene is TRBV5-1, the J gene TRBJ1-6; D gene uncertain. The CDR3 length is 17 residues. The germline CDR1 and CDR2 sequences are SGHRS and YFSETQ. The V end was cut by 1 base, the J end by 0 bases, with 11 bases between. The chain's CDR3 is CASSLNPTSSYNSPLHF. The CDR3 DNA reads TGCGCCAGCAGCTTGAACCCGACGAGCTCCTATAATTCACCCCTCCACTTT.

V usage is TRBV19 and J usage is TRBJ1-2; 9 nucleotides line up with TRBD1. The CDR3 length is 17 residues. Germline assignment: CDR1 LNHDA and CDR2 SQIVND (reference sequence). With 3 bases clipped from V and 2 bases from J, the junction kept 10 bases outside the gene matches. CDR3 DNA sequence: TGTGCCAGTAGTATCATGCCGGGACAGGGAGGGAACTATGGCTACACCTTC. This sequence encodes CASSIMPGQGGNYGYTF. The full variable domain, completed using reference TRBV19 and TRBJ1-2, is DGGITQSPKYLFRKEGQNVTLSCEQNLNHDAMYWYRQDPGQGLRLIYYSQIVNDFQKGDIAEGYSVSREKKESFPLTVTSAQKNPTAFYLCASSIMPGQGGNYGYTFGSGTRLTVV.

The gene calls are TRBV19 and TRBJ2-5; D is perhaps TRBD1 (6 bases). Trimming pared 0 bases from V and 5 bases from J, leaving 16 bases between. Germline V gives CDR1 LNHDA, CDR2 SQIVND (reference sequence). This CDR3 is built from 16 residues. The CDR3 here is CASSIEGTGLLETQYF. The CDR3, as DNA: TGTGCCAGTAGTATAGAAGGAACAGGGCTTCTGGAGACCCAGTACTTC.

The chain has TRBV18 and TRBJ1-2; 7 nucleotides match TRBD1. This CDR3 is 14 amino acids long. Germline loops: CDR1 KGHSH, CDR2 LQKENI. The V gene end was trimmed by 6 bases and the J gene end by 6 bases; junction bases not matched to a gene: 10. The CDR3, as DNA: TGTGCCAGCTCTCCCACCGACAGGGTGAATGGCTACACCTTC. This encodes CASSPTDRVNGYTF.

V gene TRBV7-3 combines with J gene TRBJ2-1, with D possibly being TRBD2 (6 bases). V was trimmed by 5 bases and J by 3 bases, leaving 11 bases between them. Germline loops: CDR1 SGHTA, CDR2 FQGTGA. The CDR3 length is 14 residues. DNA of the CDR3: TGTGCCAGCAGCAATAGCGGTTTCTACAATGAGCAGTTCTTC. It specifies CASSNSGFYNEQFF.

This sequence joins TRBV6-1 and TRBJ1-1, with D uncertain. The CDR3 length is 15 residues. Germline V lookup: CDR1 MNHNS, CDR2 SASEGT. Deletions cut 1 base from V and 0 bases from J, with 9 bases between. Here the CDR3 reads CASSEGPYMNTEAFF. CDR3 sequence (DNA): TGTGCCAGCAGTGAAGGTCCGTACATGAACACTGAAGCTTTCTTT.

J is TRBJ2-3 and V is TRBV3-1 (or the pseudogene TRBV3-2); D is uncertain. Germline CDR1 reads LGHDT; CDR2 reads YNNKEL (reference sequence). V lost 0 bases, J lost 3 bases, and 4 bases lay in between. This CDR3 is built from 13 residues. CDR3 in amino acids: CASSQDVTDTQYF. The CDR3 DNA reads TGTGCCAGCAGCCAAGATGTAACAGATACGCAGTATTTT.

This chain links TRBV19 with TRBJ1-2; unclear D gene. V dropped 8 bases and J dropped 3 bases, with 13 bases sitting between them. CDR3 size: 13 residues. From germline, CDR1 is LNHDA and CDR2 SQIVND (reference sequence). The CDR3 spells CASGRVVDYGYTF. The DNA for the CDR3 is TGTGCCAGTGGTAGGGTGGTGGACTATGGCTACACCTTC.

Only one count was recorded for this clone. In DNA, the CDR3 is TGTGCCAGCGGCGACAGGAGGATTGGAAACACCATATATTTT. This encodes CASGDRRIGNTIYF. This chain connects TRBV5-4 to TRBJ1-3, with D possibly being TRBD1 (6 bases). Germline V gene sequence: CDR1 SGHNT, CDR2 YYREEE (reference sequence). The germline V and J ends were trimmed by 7 bases and 3 bases, with 14 bases remaining between them. This CDR3 is 14 amino acids long.

The chain is built from TRBV9 and TRBJ2-3, with 9 nucleotides matching TRBD1. This CDR3 comprises 20 residues. CDR1 is SGDLS and CDR2 is YYNGEE in the germline V gene. Trimming took 0 bases from V and 6 from J; bases not matched to a gene: 20. The CDR3, as DNA: TGTGCCAGCAGCGTAGCTGCCCTGGACGGGACAGGGAACTTTGTCGATACGCAGTATTTT. Protein product: CASSVAALDGTGNFVDTQYF.

This clone showed up just once. V gene TRBV6-1 combines with J gene TRBJ1-3, with no clear D. Per germline, CDR1 MNHNS and CDR2 SASEGT. The CDR3 is 14 residues long. Trimming pared 2 bases from V and 2 bases from J, leaving 7 bases between. The CDR3 nucleotides read TGTGCCAGCAGTGAAACGGGGACTGGAAACACCATATATTTT. Its translation is CASSETGTGNTIYF.

The rearrangement joins TRBV30 to TRBJ2-7; either TRBD1 or TRBD2 may supply D (5 bases each). The CDR3 sequence is 16 residues long. V was cut by 4 bases and J by 3 bases, with 22 bases left in between. The germline CDR1 and CDR2 sequences are GTSNPN and SVGIG (reference sequence). This chain's CDR3 is CAWKGPGTGTVYEQYF. The CDR3 nucleotides read TGTGCCTGGAAAGGACCCGGAACCGGGACGGTCTACGAGCAGTACTTC.

The rearrangement uses TRBV5-1 and TRBJ2-2; perhaps TRBD1 as D (6 bases). CDR3 length equals 14 residues. Trimming shortened V by 1 base and J by 3 bases, and 7 bases separated the two germline ends. CDR1 and CDR2 (germline): SGHRS, YFSETQ. The CDR3 DNA is TGCGCCAGCAGCTTGAGGACAGACACCGGGGAGCTGTTTTTT. Its translation: CASSLRTDTGELFF.